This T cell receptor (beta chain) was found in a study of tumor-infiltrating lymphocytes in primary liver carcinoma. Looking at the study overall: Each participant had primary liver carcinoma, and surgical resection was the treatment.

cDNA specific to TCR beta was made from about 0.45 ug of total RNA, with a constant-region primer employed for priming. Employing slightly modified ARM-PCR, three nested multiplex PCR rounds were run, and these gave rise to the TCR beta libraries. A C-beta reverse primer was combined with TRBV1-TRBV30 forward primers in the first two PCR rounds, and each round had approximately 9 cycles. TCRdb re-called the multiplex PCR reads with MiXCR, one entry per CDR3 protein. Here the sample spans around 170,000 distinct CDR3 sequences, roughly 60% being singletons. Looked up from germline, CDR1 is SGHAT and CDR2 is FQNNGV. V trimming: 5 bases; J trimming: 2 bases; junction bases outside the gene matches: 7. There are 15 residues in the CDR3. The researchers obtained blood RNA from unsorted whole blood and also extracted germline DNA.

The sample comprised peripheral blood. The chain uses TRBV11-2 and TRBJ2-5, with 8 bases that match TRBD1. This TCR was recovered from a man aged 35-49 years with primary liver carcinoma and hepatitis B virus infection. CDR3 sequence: CASSRRDRRQETQYF. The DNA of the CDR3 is TGTGCCAGCAGCCGCCGGGACAGGAGACAAGAGACCCAGTACTTC.